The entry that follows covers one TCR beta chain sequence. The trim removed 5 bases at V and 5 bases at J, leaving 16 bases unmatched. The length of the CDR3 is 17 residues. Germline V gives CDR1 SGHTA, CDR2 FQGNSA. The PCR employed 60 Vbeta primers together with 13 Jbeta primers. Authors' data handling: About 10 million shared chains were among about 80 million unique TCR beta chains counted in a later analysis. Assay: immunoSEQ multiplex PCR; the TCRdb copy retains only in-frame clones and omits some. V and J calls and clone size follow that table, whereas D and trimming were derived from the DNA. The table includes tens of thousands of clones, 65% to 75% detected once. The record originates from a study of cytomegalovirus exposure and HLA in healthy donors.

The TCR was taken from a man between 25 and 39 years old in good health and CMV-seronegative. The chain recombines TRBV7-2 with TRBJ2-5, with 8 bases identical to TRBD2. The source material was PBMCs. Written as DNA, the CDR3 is TGTGCCAGCAGCCCGAACGTTCAACTAGCGGCCGTGGAGACCCAGTACTTC. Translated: CASSPNVQLAAVETQYF.